This T cell receptor beta chain appears in the sequencing data of a study of cytomegalovirus exposure and HLA in healthy donors. PCR involved 60 Vbeta and 13 Jbeta primers. The authors' processing: In a later analysis, around 10 million of 65 million to 80 million unique beta chains occurred in at least two donors. The assay was immunoSEQ multiplex PCR, and TCRdb's table has in-frame clones only and misses some. Clonal size and the V and J genes are those of that table, whereas D and trimming came from the DNA. Of fewer than 85,000 clones in the sample, 72% were seen once. Whole-study results and caveats: It was confirmed in vitro that a few of the CMV-associated chains were specific for CMV antigens.

Germline values: CDR1 MNHEY, CDR2 SMNVEV (reference sequence). This CDR3 contains 17 residues. Trimming shortened V by 1 base and J by 3 bases, and 15 bases separated the two germline ends. With respect to this clone: The antigen remains unidentified.

This clonotype was obtained from a woman aged 40-49 years in good health and CMV-seropositive. The V call is TRBV27, the J call TRBJ2-2; D unclear. Sequencing was performed on PBMCs. This CDR3 is CASSLLTDTEDTGELFF. CDR3 nucleotides: TGTGCCAGCAGTTTATTGACGGATACCGAGGACACCGGGGAGCTGTTTTTT.